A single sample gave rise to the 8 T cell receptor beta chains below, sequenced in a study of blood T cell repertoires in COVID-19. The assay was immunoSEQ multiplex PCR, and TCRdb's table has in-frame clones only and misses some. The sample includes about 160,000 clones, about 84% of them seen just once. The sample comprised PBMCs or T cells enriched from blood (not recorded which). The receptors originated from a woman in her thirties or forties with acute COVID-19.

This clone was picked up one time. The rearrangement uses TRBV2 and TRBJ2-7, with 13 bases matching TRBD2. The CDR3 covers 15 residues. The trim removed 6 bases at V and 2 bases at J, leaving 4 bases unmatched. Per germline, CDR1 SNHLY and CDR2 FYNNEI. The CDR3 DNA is TGTGCCAGCAGAGACGGGACTAGCGGGGCCTACGAGCAGTACTTC. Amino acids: CASRDGTSGAYEQYF.

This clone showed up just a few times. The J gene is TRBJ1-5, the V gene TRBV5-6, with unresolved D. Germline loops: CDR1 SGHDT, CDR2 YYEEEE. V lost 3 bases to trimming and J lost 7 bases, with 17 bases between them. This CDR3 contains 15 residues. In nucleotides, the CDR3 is TGTGCCAGCAGCTACGGGATAGCTAATTGGCAGCCCCAGCATTTT. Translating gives CASSYGIANWQPQHF.

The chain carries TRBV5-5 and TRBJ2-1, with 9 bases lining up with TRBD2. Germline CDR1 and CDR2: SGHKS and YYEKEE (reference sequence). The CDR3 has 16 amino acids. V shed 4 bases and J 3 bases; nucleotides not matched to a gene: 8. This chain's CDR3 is CASSTETSGGYNEQFF. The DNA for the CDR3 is TGTGCCAGCAGCACCGAGACTAGCGGAGGCTACAATGAGCAGTTCTTC. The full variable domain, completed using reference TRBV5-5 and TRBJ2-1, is DAGVTQSPTHLIKTRGQQVTLRCSPISGHKSVSWYQQVLGQGPQFIFQYYEKEERGRGNFPDRFSARQFPNYSSELNVNALLLGDSALYLCASSTETSGGYNEQFFGPGTRLTVL.

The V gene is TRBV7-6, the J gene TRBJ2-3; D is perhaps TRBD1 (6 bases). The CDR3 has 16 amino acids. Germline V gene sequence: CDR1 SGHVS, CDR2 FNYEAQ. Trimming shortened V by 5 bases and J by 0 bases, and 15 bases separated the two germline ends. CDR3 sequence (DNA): TGTGCCAGCAGCGCCGGCGGAGGACAGAGCACAGATACGCAGTATTTT. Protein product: CASSAGGGQSTDTQYF. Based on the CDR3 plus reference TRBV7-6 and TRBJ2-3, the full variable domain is GAGVSQSPRYKVTKRGQDVALRCDPISGHVSLYWYRQALGQGPEFLTYFNYEAQQDKSGLPNDRFSAERPEGSISTLTIQRTEQRDSAMYRCASSAGGGQSTDTQYFGPGTRLTVL.

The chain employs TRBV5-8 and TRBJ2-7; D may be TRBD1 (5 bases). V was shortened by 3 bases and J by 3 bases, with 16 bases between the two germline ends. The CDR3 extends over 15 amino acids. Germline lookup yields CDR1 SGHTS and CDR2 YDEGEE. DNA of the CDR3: TGTGCCAGCAGCTCAGGACAAATTCGACTCTACGAGCAGTACTTC. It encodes CASSSGQIRLYEQYF.

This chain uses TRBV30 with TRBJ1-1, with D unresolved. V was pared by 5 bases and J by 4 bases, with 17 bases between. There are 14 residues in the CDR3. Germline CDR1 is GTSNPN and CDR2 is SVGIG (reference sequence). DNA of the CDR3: TGTGCCTGGGAGAGGAGGGCGCGGGGCACTGAAGCTTTCTTT. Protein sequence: CAWERRARGTEAFF. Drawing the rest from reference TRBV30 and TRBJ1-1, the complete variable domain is SQTIHQWPATLVQPVGSPLSLECTVEGTSNPNLYWYRQAAGRGLQLLFYSVGIGQISSEVPQNLSASRPQDRQFILSSKKLLLSDSGFYLCAWERRARGTEAFFGQGTRLTVV.

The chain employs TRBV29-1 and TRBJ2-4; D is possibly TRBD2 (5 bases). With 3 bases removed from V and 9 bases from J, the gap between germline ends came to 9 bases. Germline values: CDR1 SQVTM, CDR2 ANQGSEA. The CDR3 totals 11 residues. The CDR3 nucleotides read TGCAGCGTTGATCCAGGAGGCATTCAGTACTTC. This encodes CSVDPGGIQYF.

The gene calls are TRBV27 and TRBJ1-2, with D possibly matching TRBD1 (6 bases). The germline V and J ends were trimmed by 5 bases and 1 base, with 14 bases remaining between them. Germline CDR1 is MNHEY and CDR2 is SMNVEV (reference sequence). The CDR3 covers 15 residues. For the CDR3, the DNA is TGTGCCAGCAGTCTATTCACAGGGAGTAACTATGGCTACACCTTC. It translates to CASSLFTGSNYGYTF.